Below, 26 T cell receptor beta chains from the same sample are listed, as sequenced in a study of T cell responses to AZD1222 COVID-19 vaccine. Some clones are missing from TCRdb's copy, which holds only in-frame ones; the method was immunoSEQ multiplex PCR. Among about 120,000 clones listed, roughly nine tenths were seen once. Material: peripheral blood, obtained 28 days after the second AZD1222 dose. The source is an adult who received the AZD1222 COVID-19 vaccine.

This chain uses TRBV5-6 with TRBJ2-7, with 11 positions matching TRBD1. The ends lost 4 bases at V and 5 bases at J; junction bases unmatched: 2. CDR1 is SGHDT and CDR2 is YYEEEE in the germline V gene. This CDR3 has 13 amino acids. The CDR3 bases are TGTGCCAGCAGCAGGGGACAGGGGGACGAGCAGTACTTC. This gives the protein CASSRGQGDEQYF.

The J gene is TRBJ2-2, the V gene TRBV11-2; the D gene is possibly TRBD1 (6 bases). Germline-derived CDR1 and CDR2 are SGHAT and FQNNGV. The CDR3 has 15 amino acids. V was pared by 3 bases and J by 4 bases, with 12 bases between. CDR3 loop: CASSFRQDGTGELFF. The CDR3, as DNA: TGTGCCAGCAGCTTCCGACAGGATGGCACCGGGGAGCTGTTTTTT.

The chain has TRBV28 and TRBJ1-5; 10 bases are a match to TRBD1. CDR1 and CDR2 from the germline V gene are MDHEN and SYDVKM. V lost 5 bases and J lost 7; bases outside the gene matches: 8. This CDR3 spans 15 amino acids. CDR3 DNA sequence: TGTGCCAGCAGTCGGGACAGGGGTGGAGGGCAGCCCCAGCATTTT. Encoded protein: CASSRDRGGGQPQHF.

Comments on this clone: The sample carries other DNA sequences with the same CDR3. In DNA, the CDR3 is TGCGCCAGCAGCCCGGGACAGGGGGTATCACCCCTCCACTTT. Protein product: CASSPGQGVSPLHF. The chain carries TRBV10-1 and TRBJ1-6; 11 bases agree with TRBD1. There are 14 residues in the CDR3. Germline V lookup: CDR1 WNHNN, CDR2 SYGVQD (reference sequence). V was clipped by 6 bases and J by 10 bases; unmatched bases: 5.

The rearrangement links TRBV7-3 to TRBJ1-6; D is ambiguous. Trimming shortened V by 1 base and J by 7 bases, and 8 bases separated the two germline ends. Germline V CDR1 and CDR2: SGHTA, FQGTGA. There are 14 residues in the CDR3. CDR3 loop: CASSLRGGNSPLHF. The CDR3, as DNA: TGTGCCAGCAGCTTAAGGGGAGGCAATTCACCCCTCCACTTT.

This chain uses TRBV28 with TRBJ1-2; D unclear. CDR3 length equals 13 residues. Germline V lookup: CDR1 MDHEN, CDR2 SYDVKM. V was clipped by 5 bases and J by 4 bases, with 11 bases between them. The CDR3 protein is CASSPTGSYGYTF. CDR3 DNA: TGTGCCAGCAGTCCCACTGGTAGCTATGGCTACACCTTC.

The chain is built from TRBV28 and TRBJ2-1, with 9 positions matching TRBD1. CDR1 is MDHEN, CDR2 SYDVKM, per germline. The CDR3 has 13 residues. The V and J ends lost 5 bases and 7 bases, in that order; junction bases with no gene match: 3. CDR3 sequence reads: CASSLTGGNEQFF. The CDR3 nucleotides read TGTGCCAGCAGTCTGACAGGGGGGAATGAGCAGTTCTTC.

The chain uses TRBV2 and TRBJ2-5; 8 positions agree with TRBD2. Trimming at V came to 5 bases and at J to 4 bases, leaving 6 bases not matched to a gene. The CDR3 has 14 amino acids. Germline CDR1 is SNHLY and CDR2 is FYNNEI. The DNA of the CDR3 is TGTGCCAGCAGTTACGCCGGGACTAGAGAGACCCAGTACTTC. Amino acid sequence: CASSYAGTRETQYF.

The chain joins TRBV6-1 to TRBJ1-3; D may be TRBD1 (6 bases). The CDR3 runs 16 residues. Per the germline V gene, CDR1 is MNHNS and CDR2 is SASEGT. The V gene lost 2 bases and the J gene lost 2 bases, with 13 bases spanning the gap. The CDR3 DNA sequence: TGTGCCAGCAGTGAATGGGGGGGGGCGCCTGGAAACACCATATATTTT. Its translation is CASSEWGGAPGNTIYF.

V and J are TRBV7-2 and TRBJ1-6, with 8 bases identical to TRBD1. The germline gives CDR1 SGHTA, CDR2 FQGNSA. This CDR3 comprises 15 residues. J was trimmed by 8 bases and V by 5 bases; bases with no gene match: 8. The CDR3 DNA reads TGTGCCAGCAGCCCCAGGGGGCCTAGTGATTCACCCCTCCACTTT. Amino acids: CASSPRGPSDSPLHF. The full variable domain, in which reference TRBV7-2 and TRBJ1-6 provide the parts outside the CDR3, is GAGVSQSPSNKVTEKGKDVELRCDPISGHTALYWYRQSLGQGLEFLIYFQGNSAPDKSGLPSDRFSAERTGGSVSTLTIQRTQQEDSAVYLCASSPRGPSDSPLHFGNGTRLTVT.

The chain links TRBV2 to TRBJ2-7; no reliable D call. This CDR3 spans 11 amino acids. The V end was cut by 8 bases, the J end by 3 bases, with 8 bases between. Looked up from germline, CDR1 is SNHLY and CDR2 is FYNNEI. For the CDR3, the DNA is TGTGCCAGCCTAGAATACTACGAGCAGTACTTC. It yields the protein CASLEYYEQYF.

The chain combines TRBV28 with TRBJ1-2; the D gene is possibly TRBD1 (5 bases). The germline CDR1 and CDR2 sequences are MDHEN and SYDVKM. V lost 2 bases and J lost 0, with 13 bases in between. This CDR3 region has 16 residues. The CDR3: CASSLPRQNANYGYTF. The CDR3 nucleotides are TGTGCCAGCAGTTTACCTCGACAGAACGCTAACTATGGCTACACCTTC.

The genes are TRBV7-9 and TRBJ2-1; TRBD2 agrees at 14 bases. J was trimmed by 1 base and V by 6 bases; bases with no gene match: 8. Looked up from germline, CDR1 is SEHNR and CDR2 is FQNEAQ (reference sequence). CDR3 length: 18 amino acids. CDR3 in amino acids: CASRWGLAGEGSYNEQFF. Here the CDR3 DNA reads TGTGCCAGCAGATGGGGACTAGCGGGAGAAGGGTCCTACAATGAGCAGTTCTTC.

The genes are TRBV9 and TRBJ1-4, with D possibly being TRBD1 (6 bases). V lost 0 bases, J lost 8 bases, and 14 bases lay in between. The germline V gene encodes CDR1 SGDLS and CDR2 YYNGEE. This CDR3 region has 15 residues. In DNA form, the CDR3 reads TGTGCCAGCAGCGTAGAGGGTCAGGGGAGGGAAAAACTGTTTTTT. As protein: CASSVEGQGREKLFF.

The count of this clone is one. The chain is built from TRBV5-8 and TRBJ2-1, with 7 bases aligning to TRBD2. V trimming: 2 bases; J trimming: 6 bases; junction bases outside the gene matches: 5. Looked up from germline, CDR1 is SGHTS and CDR2 is YDEGEE. This CDR3 is built from 14 residues. CDR3 nucleotide sequence: TGTGCCAGCAGCTTCGGGACTAACCTCAATGAGCAGTTCTTC. Translation gives CASSFGTNLNEQFF.

This clone was seen just once. The chain employs TRBV27 and TRBJ1-2, with TRBD1 matching over 7 bases. Germline-derived CDR1 and CDR2 are MNHEY and SMNVEV (reference sequence). The ends lost 0 bases at V and 6 bases at J; junction bases unmatched: 1. There are 13 residues in the CDR3. CDR3 amino acids: CASSLSGGNGYTF. CDR3 DNA sequence: TGTGCCAGCAGTTTATCAGGGGGCAATGGCTACACCTTC.

This chain uses TRBV19 with TRBJ2-2; 14 bases are a match to TRBD2. CDR3 length: 16 amino acids. CDR1 is LNHDA, CDR2 SQIVND, per germline (reference sequence). The V gene end was trimmed by 3 bases and the J gene end by 8 bases; junction bases not matched to a gene: 5. CDR3 in DNA: TGTGCCAGTAGTATCCTCGGGACTAGCGGGAGTGGGGAGCTGTTTTTT. This encodes CASSILGTSGSGELFF.

The CDR3 nucleotides are TGTGCCAGCAGCGTATATGGTAGCGGGAGAAGCACAGATACGCAGTATTTT. It codes for CASSVYGSGRSTDTQYF. The rearrangement links TRBV9 to TRBJ2-3, with 9 bases that match TRBD2. V lost 1 base and J lost 0; bases outside the gene matches: 6. The germline CDR1 and CDR2 sequences are SGDLS and YYNGEE. The CDR3 extends over 17 amino acids.

V usage is TRBV12-3 or TRBV12-4 and J usage is TRBJ2-3, with D perhaps given as TRBD1 or TRBD2 (5 bases each). The V end was cut by 4 bases, the J end by 10 bases, with 15 bases between. The CDR3 is 13 residues long. CDR3 region: CASSWGTRQSQYF. The CDR3, as DNA: TGTGCCAGCAGTTGGGGAACTAGACAGTCGCAGTATTTT.

The V call is TRBV21-1, the J call TRBJ1-2. TRBV21-1 is a listed pseudogene. The CDR3 loop spans 14 amino acids. The CDR3 nucleotides read TGTGCCAGCAGCGAGTCGCAGGTAGGGTACGGCTACACCTTC. Encoded protein: CASSESQVGYGYTF.

In this sample, this clone turned up a few times. This sequence joins TRBV28 and TRBJ1-2; D gene unclear. The CDR3 is 15 amino acids. Germline V gene sequence: CDR1 MDHEN, CDR2 SYDVKM. Between the trimmed V and J ends, which lost 6 bases and 3 bases, there was a span of 17 bases. In DNA, the CDR3 is TGTGCCAGCAGATCCTATGGGATCGTTGACTATGGCTACACCTTC. The encoded protein is CASRSYGIVDYGYTF.

The CDR3 nucleotides are TGCGCCAGCAGCTTAGGGTGGGGGACAGATACGCAGTATTTT. This sequence encodes CASSLGWGTDTQYF. This chain uses TRBV5-1 with TRBJ2-3, with D perhaps being TRBD1 or TRBD2 (5 bases each). The V end was cut by 2 bases, the J end by 3 bases, with 10 bases between. Looked up from germline, CDR1 is SGHRS and CDR2 is YFSETQ. The CDR3 length is 14 residues.

This clone has just a few counts. This chain joins TRBV10-1 and TRBJ2-1; 9 bases map to TRBD1. This CDR3 has 15 amino acids. V shed 5 bases and J 8 bases; nucleotides not matched to a gene: 10. The V gene's germline CDR1 is WNHNN and CDR2 SYGVQD (reference sequence). CDR3 amino acids: CASSTGTGYLHEQFF. DNA for the CDR3: TGCGCCAGCAGTACCGGGACAGGGTATTTACATGAGCAGTTCTTC.

This chain links TRBV24-1 with TRBJ1-1; TRBD1 matches 8 bases. The CDR3 has 15 residues. Germline values: CDR1 KGHDR, CDR2 SFDVKD. V shed 4 bases, J shed 2 bases, and the junction held 5 bases outside the gene matches. The chain's CDR3 is CATSDPGQGNTEAFF. As DNA, the CDR3 is TGTGCCACCAGTGACCCCGGACAGGGTAACACTGAAGCTTTCTTT.

The J gene is TRBJ2-5, the V gene TRBV11-3; the D gene could be TRBD1 or TRBD2 (5 bases each). The CDR3 extends over 13 amino acids. Germline V lookup: CDR1 SGHNT, CDR2 YENEEA. Trimming took off 0 bases at V and 7 bases at J, with 9 bases between the two ends. The CDR3 nucleotides read TGTGCCAGCAGCTTAGATGGGGACGTGACCCAGTACTTC. This codes for CASSLDGDVTQYF. Looking up the rest from reference TRBV11-3 and TRBJ2-5 gives the full variable domain: EAGVVQSPRYKIIEKKQPVAFWCNPISGHNTLYWYLQNLGQGPELLIRYENEEAVDDSQLPKDRFSAERLKGVDSTLKIQPAELGDSAVYLCASSLDGDVTQYFGPGTRLLVL.

The chain couples TRBV9 to TRBJ2-3, with 13 positions matching TRBD2. The ends lost 4 bases at V and 3 bases at J; junction bases unmatched: 2. CDR3 length: 15 residues. Germline values: CDR1 SGDLS, CDR2 YYNGEE. CDR3 sequence (DNA): TGTGCCAGCAGCCCGGGACTAGCGGGAACAGATACGCAGTATTTT. Its protein is CASSPGLAGTDTQYF. The full variable domain, its missing parts supplied by reference TRBV9 and TRBJ2-3, is DSGVTQTPKHLITATGQRVTLRCSPRSGDLSVYWYQQSLDQGLQFLIQYYNGEERAKGNILERFSAQQFPDLHSELNLSSLELGDSALYFCASSPGLAGTDTQYFGPGTRLTVL.